This TCR beta chain was observed in a study of blood T cell repertoires in COVID-19. Study overall: Italy, Spain and the United States were the sources of the convalescent and acute COVID-19 samples. Sources were T cells, B-cell-depleted T cells, or PBMCs; the material itself was cDNA or gDNA.

Original methodology: Amplification of reference gene primers was used by the study to estimate nucleated cell counts. Method: immunoSEQ multiplex PCR; TCRdb's copy keeps in-frame clones and lacks some. V and J calls and clone size come straight from that table; D and trimming were deduced from the DNA. Of over 100,000 clones detected, roughly 81% appear once; the ten largest clones hold about 1.3%. This CDR3 region has 12 residues. The V gene's germline CDR1 is MDHEN and CDR2 SYDVKM. Trimming left V 2 bases short and J 4 bases short, with 5 bases between. V is TRBV28 and J is TRBJ1-2; D gene ambiguous. The source is a man aged 40-49 years with acute or convalescent COVID-19. The material sequenced was peripheral blood. CDR3 nucleotide sequence: TGTGCCAGCAGTTTAGGCCTCTATGGCTACACCTTC. Translated, it gives CASSLGLYGYTF.